Listed below are T cell receptor beta chains from one sample, sequenced in a study of cytomegalovirus exposure and HLA in healthy donors. Only in-frame clones appear in the TCRdb table, and some are missing; sequencing was by immunoSEQ multiplex PCR. The sample has about 150,000 clones; under 80% are singletons. The sequencing input was PBMCs. The receptors derive from a man aged 25-45 years in good health and CMV-seronegative. Both conserved end residues are part of each CDR3. A D gene is named only where the DNA matches it firmly. Size values are once, few and many counts, or a class for expanded clones, and some rows have none.

v_gene	d_gene	abundance	j_gene	CDR3nt	CDR3aa
TRBV6-5	-	few	TRBJ1-4	TGTGCCAGCAGAGCCTTTTCTAATGAAAAACTGTTTTTT	CASRAFSNEKLFF
TRBV4-2	TRBD2	-	TRBJ2-5	TGTGCCAGCAGCCCCCCGGGGGGTAAGGAGACCCAGTACTTC	CASSPPGGKETQYF
TRBV28	TRBD1	-	TRBJ1-1	TGTGCCAGCAGGGGGGCGGCAGGGGGTTACACTGAAGCTTTCTTT	CASRGAAGGYTEAFF
TRBV2	TRBD1	-	TRBJ1-4	TGTGCCAGCAGTGCCCGAACAGGGGTTGAAAAACTGTTTTTT	CASSARTGVEKLFF
TRBV7-9	-	-	TRBJ1-4	TGTGCCAGCAGCTCCAAGGTTGGAGAATACGAAAAACTGTTTTTT	CASSSKVGEYEKLFF
TRBV7-2	-	-	TRBJ2-7	TGTGCCAGCACCCCGAACCACGATCGGGAGCAGTACTTC	CASTPNHDREQYF
TRBV19	TRBD1	once	TRBJ2-3	TGTGCCAGTAGTAGGGACAGCCCATCTACAGATACGCAGTATTTT	CASSRDSPSTDTQYF
TRBV23-1	-	-	TRBJ1-3	TGCGCCAGCAGTCAATCCCCGGAACAGGGCTTTACGAACACCATATATTTT	CASSQSPEQGFTNTIYF
TRBV9	TRBD2	few	TRBJ2-5	TGTGCCAGCAGCGTAGCTCCGGGTAGCGGGGGTTTGGAGACCCAGTACTTC	CASSVAPGSGGLETQYF
TRBV28	TRBD1	-	TRBJ1-2	TGTGCCAGCAGACCGCAGGGGGCTGACTATGGCTACACCTTC	CASRPQGADYGYTF
TRBV19	TRBD1	-	TRBJ1-5	TGTGCCAGTAGTCGTGACAGGGAGAATCAGCCCCAGCATTTT	CASSRDRENQPQHF
TRBV30	TRBD2	-	TRBJ2-1	TGTGCCTGGAGACCTAGCGGGGGGAATTTCAATGAGCAGTTCTTC	CAWRPSGGNFNEQFF
TRBV11-2	TRBD2	-	TRBJ2-2	TGTGCCAGCAGCTGGGAGGGGTACACCGGGGAGCTGTTTTTT	CASSWEGYTGELFF
TRBV29-1	TRBD1	-	TRBJ1-4	TGCAGCGTTGAAGCCCAGACAGGGAGAGGGGAAAAACTGTTTTTT	CSVEAQTGRGEKLFF